A selection of T cell receptor beta chains follows, all from one sample in a study of shared clonotypes between healthy human individuals. Some clones are missing from TCRdb's copy, which holds only in-frame ones; the method was immunoSEQ multiplex PCR. The sample has over a million clones, approximately 78% seen once. The sequenced sample was memory CD4+ T cells from PBMCs. These receptors came from a young man in good health. Some clones in this sample may be carry-over from other donors' samples. CDR3s include the opening cysteine and the closing phenylalanine or tryptophan. The D gene is left open where the match is weak. Clone size is stated in some rows and not others, as once, few, many or a class when expanded.

D gene: -; clone size: -; J gene: TRBJ2-7; V gene: TRBV28; CDR3 DNA: TGTGCCAGCAGAAAGGGCGGTGGCAACTACGAGCAGTACTTC; CDR3 protein: CASRKGGGNYEQYF
D gene: -; clone size: -; J gene: TRBJ2-7; V gene: TRBV7-9; CDR3 DNA: TGTGCCAGCAGCTTAGAGGGGGCTAGCGCCTACGAGCAGTACTTC; CDR3 protein: CASSLEGASAYEQYF
D gene: -; clone size: -; J gene: TRBJ1-1; V gene: TRBV11-2; CDR3 DNA: TGTGCCAGCAGCATAGGGGTCGGGGGGCCCGCAGAAGCTTTCTTT; CDR3 protein: CASSIGVGGPAEAFF
D gene: TRBD1; clone size: -; J gene: TRBJ1-2; V gene: TRBV2; CDR3 DNA: TGTGCCAGCAGTGCGACAGGGGTCAAGGGCTACACCTTC; CDR3 protein: CASSATGVKGYTF
D gene: -; clone size: -; J gene: TRBJ1-3; V gene: TRBV18; CDR3 DNA: TGTGCCAGCTCACCACCGGGGGACTCTGGAAACACCATATATTTT; CDR3 protein: CASSPPGDSGNTIYF
D gene: TRBD2; clone size: -; J gene: TRBJ2-7; V gene: TRBV27; CDR3 DNA: TGTGCCAGCAGTTTACAAGCGGGAACCTACGAGCAGTACTTC; CDR3 protein: CASSLQAGTYEQYF
D gene: -; clone size: few; J gene: TRBJ2-7; V gene: TRBV2; CDR3 DNA: TGTGCCAGCAGAGCCTACGAGCAGTACTTC; CDR3 protein: CASRAYEQYF
D gene: -; clone size: -; J gene: TRBJ1-5; V gene: TRBV6-5; CDR3 DNA: TGTGCCAGCAGTTACTCCCCGTATAGCAATCAGCCCCAGCATTTT; CDR3 protein: CASSYSPYSNQPQHF
D gene: TRBD1; clone size: -; J gene: TRBJ1-2; V gene: TRBV5-4; CDR3 DNA: TGTGCCAGCAGCTTGGGACAGGGGGCACGAGGCTACACCTTC; CDR3 protein: CASSLGQGARGYTF
D gene: TRBD1; clone size: -; J gene: TRBJ2-3; V gene: TRBV18; CDR3 DNA: TGTGCCAGCTCACCACTGTTACAGGGGAATACAGATACGCAGTATTTT; CDR3 protein: CASSPLLQGNTDTQYF
D gene: TRBD1; clone size: -; J gene: TRBJ2-7; V gene: TRBV7-2; CDR3 DNA: TGTGCCAGCAGCTGGCAGGGGGCCGGCTACGAGCAGTACTTC; CDR3 protein: CASSWQGAGYEQYF
D gene: -; clone size: once; J gene: TRBJ1-1; V gene: TRBV18; CDR3 DNA: TGTGCCAGCTCATCCACGGGCGGTGACACTGAAGCTTTCTTT; CDR3 protein: CASSSTGGDTEAFF
D gene: -; clone size: few; J gene: TRBJ2-2; V gene: TRBV9; CDR3 DNA: TGTGCCAGCAGCGTAGGCACCGGGGAGCTGTTTTTT; CDR3 protein: CASSVGTGELFF
D gene: -; clone size: once; J gene: TRBJ1-5; V gene: TRBV7-9; CDR3 DNA: TGTGCCAGCAGCCCTCCCGGGGGGCGCATTCAGCCCCAGCATTTT; CDR3 protein: CASSPPGGRIQPQHF
D gene: -; clone size: -; J gene: TRBJ2-1; V gene: TRBV5-1; CDR3 DNA: TGCGCCAGCAGCTTGGTGGGGGGACCGGACAATGAGCAGTTCTTC; CDR3 protein: CASSLVGGPDNEQFF
D gene: -; clone size: -; J gene: TRBJ1-1; V gene: TRBV20-1; CDR3 DNA: TGCAGTGCTAGATTTGGCACTGAAGCTTTCTTT; CDR3 protein: CSARFGTEAFF
D gene: TRBD1; clone size: -; J gene: TRBJ2-5; V gene: TRBV7-2; CDR3 DNA: TGTGCCAGCAGCTCACGCGGGACAGGGGATGGGGAGACCCAGTACTTC; CDR3 protein: CASSSRGTGDGETQYF
D gene: -; clone size: once; J gene: TRBJ2-7; V gene: TRBV7-2; CDR3 DNA: TGTGCCAGCAGAGGCGGGAACTACGAGCAGTACTTC; CDR3 protein: CASRGGNYEQYF
D gene: -; clone size: -; J gene: TRBJ1-2; V gene: TRBV19; CDR3 DNA: TGTGCCAGTAGTATAGTGTGGGTAGACTATGGCTACACCTTC; CDR3 protein: CASSIVWVDYGYTF
D gene: -; clone size: few; J gene: TRBJ1-2; V gene: TRBV19; CDR3 DNA: TGTGCCAGTAGTATCTGGCCGGTCTATGGCTACACCTTC; CDR3 protein: CASSIWPVYGYTF
D gene: TRBD2; clone size: -; J gene: TRBJ2-7; V gene: TRBV7-8; CDR3 DNA: TGTGCCAGCAGCTCTGGACTAGCCGGTGAGCAGTACTTC; CDR3 protein: CASSSGLAGEQYF
D gene: TRBD1; clone size: -; J gene: TRBJ1-4; V gene: TRBV28; CDR3 DNA: TGTGCCAGCAGTCCCTGGACAGGGGTGGGTGAAAAACTGTTTTTT; CDR3 protein: CASSPWTGVGEKLFF
D gene: -; clone size: -; J gene: TRBJ2-1; V gene: TRBV7-2; CDR3 DNA: TGTGCCAGCAGCCCGGGACGAGGCAATGAGCAGTTCTTC; CDR3 protein: CASSPGRGNEQFF
D gene: -; clone size: -; J gene: TRBJ2-2; V gene: TRBV11-3; CDR3 DNA: TGTGCCAGCAGCTTACGGGGCGGGAACACCGGGGAGCTGTTTTTT; CDR3 protein: CASSLRGGNTGELFF
D gene: -; clone size: -; J gene: TRBJ2-3; V gene: TRBV7-3; CDR3 DNA: TGTGCCAGCAGTTCGACTAGTTCGGATACGCAGTATTTT; CDR3 protein: CASSSTSSDTQYF
D gene: TRBD1; clone size: -; J gene: TRBJ2-2; V gene: TRBV7-9; CDR3 DNA: TGTGCCAGCAGCCCATGGCGGACAGGAAACACCGGGGAGCTGTTTTTT; CDR3 protein: CASSPWRTGNTGELFF
D gene: -; clone size: few; J gene: TRBJ1-5; V gene: TRBV5-5; CDR3 DNA: TGTGCCAGCAGCCCAGTCCCAGCTCGCAATCAGCCCCAGCATTTT; CDR3 protein: CASSPVPARNQPQHF
D gene: -; clone size: few; J gene: TRBJ1-2; V gene: TRBV6-1; CDR3 DNA: TGTGCCAGCAGTGTACGGCTGTATGGCTACACCTTC; CDR3 protein: CASSVRLYGYTF
D gene: TRBD1; clone size: -; J gene: TRBJ1-1; V gene: TRBV5-1; CDR3 DNA: TGCGCCAGCAGTCTTGCAGGGGGCTCTGGGACTGAAGCTTTCTTT; CDR3 protein: CASSLAGGSGTEAFF
D gene: TRBD2; clone size: -; J gene: TRBJ2-7; V gene: TRBV5-6; CDR3 DNA: TGTGCCAGCAGCCACCTCGGGATAGCGGGACCTAAGATCTCCTACGAGCAGTACTTC; CDR3 protein: CASSHLGIAGPKISYEQYF
D gene: TRBD1; clone size: -; J gene: TRBJ1-1; V gene: TRBV6-1; CDR3 DNA: TGTGCCAGCAGTCGACAGGGCGGCACTGAAGCTTTCTTT; CDR3 protein: CASSRQGGTEAFF
D gene: -; clone size: -; J gene: TRBJ2-1; V gene: TRBV5-1; CDR3 DNA: TGCGCCAGCAGCCAGAACTACAATGAGCAGTTCTTC; CDR3 protein: CASSQNYNEQFF
D gene: TRBD2; clone size: few; J gene: TRBJ2-5; V gene: TRBV4-1; CDR3 DNA: TGCGCCAGCAGCCCCCCACTAGCGGGAGTTGGGCGAGAGACCCAGTACTTC; CDR3 protein: CASSPPLAGVGRETQYF
D gene: -; clone size: -; J gene: TRBJ2-2; V gene: TRBV2; CDR3 DNA: TGTGCCAGCAACAGGGTGAACACCGGGGAGCTGTTTTTT; CDR3 protein: CASNRVNTGELFF
D gene: TRBD2; clone size: -; J gene: TRBJ2-5; V gene: TRBV29-1; CDR3 DNA: TGCAGCGTTGAAGATATTCTAGCGGGAGGGCAAGAGACCCAGTACTTC; CDR3 protein: CSVEDILAGGQETQYF
D gene: -; clone size: -; J gene: TRBJ1-4; V gene: TRBV19; CDR3 DNA: TGTGCCAGTAGCAGAGGGCCCATCGAGGGTCAACTGTTTTTT; CDR3 protein: CASSRGPIEGQLFF
D gene: -; clone size: -; J gene: TRBJ1-1; V gene: TRBV29-1; CDR3 DNA: TGCAGCGTGGGAAGGGTGGGGGAAACTGAAGCTTTCTTT; CDR3 protein: CSVGRVGETEAFF
D gene: -; clone size: many; J gene: TRBJ1-5; V gene: TRBV19; CDR3 DNA: TGTGCCAGTAGTTTCGACAGATATCAGCCCCAGCATTTT; CDR3 protein: CASSFDRYQPQHF
D gene: -; clone size: -; J gene: TRBJ1-1; V gene: TRBV29-1; CDR3 DNA: TGCAGCGTTGAAGATGGGTCAGGGAAGAGTTACACTGAAGCTTTCTTT; CDR3 protein: CSVEDGSGKSYTEAFF
D gene: -; clone size: -; J gene: TRBJ2-1; V gene: TRBV5-1; CDR3 DNA: TGCGCCAGCAGCCGCGGGGTGGAGAATGAGCAGTTCTTC; CDR3 protein: CASSRGVENEQFF
D gene: -; clone size: once; J gene: TRBJ2-3; V gene: TRBV28; CDR3 DNA: TGTGCCAGCAGGAGTATGGGACTCCCTAGCACAGATACGCAGTATTTT; CDR3 protein: CASRSMGLPSTDTQYF
D gene: TRBD1; clone size: -; J gene: TRBJ2-2; V gene: TRBV19; CDR3 DNA: TGTGCCAGTAGCGACAGGGGGCGCACCGGGGAGCTGTTTTTT; CDR3 protein: CASSDRGRTGELFF
D gene: -; clone size: -; J gene: TRBJ2-7; V gene: TRBV30; CDR3 DNA: TGTGCCTGGAGTTACGATTACACCTATGCCTACGAGCAGTACTTC; CDR3 protein: CAWSYDYTYAYEQYF
D gene: -; clone size: -; J gene: TRBJ1-2; V gene: TRBV30; CDR3 DNA: TGTGCCTGGACAGGTCCAGCTAACTATGGCTACACCTTC; CDR3 protein: CAWTGPANYGYTF
D gene: TRBD2; clone size: -; J gene: TRBJ2-1; V gene: TRBV4-3; CDR3 DNA: TGCGCCAGCAGCCAAATCGGCAGCGGGAGATACGATGAGCAGTTCTTC; CDR3 protein: CASSQIGSGRYDEQFF
D gene: -; clone size: -; J gene: TRBJ2-1; V gene: TRBV12-5; CDR3 DNA: TGTGCTAGTGGCGACAAGAGCTCCTACAATGAGCAGTTCTTC; CDR3 protein: CASGDKSSYNEQFF
D gene: -; clone size: -; J gene: TRBJ1-1; V gene: TRBV7-2; CDR3 DNA: TGTGCCAGCAGCCCTCAGTTGATGAACACTGAAGCTTTCTTT; CDR3 protein: CASSPQLMNTEAFF
D gene: -; clone size: -; J gene: TRBJ2-1; V gene: TRBV29-1; CDR3 DNA: TGCATGGGGACCCCTGGTGACAATGAGCAGTTCTTC; CDR3 protein: CMGTPGDNEQFF
D gene: -; clone size: -; J gene: TRBJ2-7; V gene: TRBV20-1; CDR3 DNA: TGCAGTGCTAGAGATTTTAACGAGCAGTACTTC; CDR3 protein: CSARDFNEQYF
D gene: TRBD1; clone size: -; J gene: TRBJ2-7; V gene: TRBV6-1; CDR3 DNA: TGTGCCAGCCAACCGGGACAGCTCTACGAGCAGTACTTC; CDR3 protein: CASQPGQLYEQYF
D gene: -; clone size: -; J gene: TRBJ1-5; V gene: TRBV5-1; CDR3 DNA: TGCGCCAGCAGCTTGGCAGGGAGCAATCAGCCCCAGCATTTT; CDR3 protein: CASSLAGSNQPQHF
D gene: TRBD1; clone size: -; J gene: TRBJ1-1; V gene: TRBV5-1; CDR3 DNA: TGCGCCAGCAGAGGGGGCGAGGGCACTGAAGCTTTCTTT; CDR3 protein: CASRGGEGTEAFF
D gene: TRBD1; clone size: -; J gene: TRBJ2-7; V gene: TRBV5-6; CDR3 DNA: TGTGCCAGCAGCCCGAGACAGGGAATGAGCTCCTACGAGCAGTACTTC; CDR3 protein: CASSPRQGMSSYEQYF
D gene: -; clone size: -; J gene: TRBJ2-3; V gene: TRBV5-1; CDR3 DNA: TGCGCCAGCAGCAATGCCGGGACGACCGATGCGCAGTATTTT; CDR3 protein: CASSNAGTTDAQYF
D gene: TRBD2; clone size: few; J gene: TRBJ2-7; V gene: TRBV28; CDR3 DNA: TGTGCCAGCAGTTTATTTCCTAGGAGCGGGATCTCCTACGAGCAGTACTTC; CDR3 protein: CASSLFPRSGISYEQYF
D gene: -; clone size: -; J gene: TRBJ2-7; V gene: TRBV19; CDR3 DNA: TGTGCCAGTAGTATGGCCGGGTCCTTCTCCGACGAGCAGTACTTC; CDR3 protein: CASSMAGSFSDEQYF
D gene: -; clone size: -; J gene: TRBJ2-3; V gene: TRBV20-1; CDR3 DNA: TGCAGTGCTACACGGAGGGATGGGCAGTATTTT; CDR3 protein: CSATRRDGQYF
D gene: TRBD2; clone size: -; J gene: TRBJ2-1; V gene: TRBV29-1; CDR3 DNA: TGCAGCGGTAGCGGGAGGGCCTTGAATGAGCAGTTCTTC; CDR3 protein: CSGSGRALNEQFF
D gene: -; clone size: once; J gene: TRBJ2-7; V gene: TRBV6-5; CDR3 DNA: TGTGCCAGCAGCCACCGGACGCCGAGCGAGCAGTACTTC; CDR3 protein: CASSHRTPSEQYF
D gene: -; clone size: -; J gene: TRBJ1-1; V gene: TRBV29-1; CDR3 DNA: TGCAGCGCCGTGGGGAATTACAGGGTAACTGAAGCTTTCTTT; CDR3 protein: CSAVGNYRVTEAFF